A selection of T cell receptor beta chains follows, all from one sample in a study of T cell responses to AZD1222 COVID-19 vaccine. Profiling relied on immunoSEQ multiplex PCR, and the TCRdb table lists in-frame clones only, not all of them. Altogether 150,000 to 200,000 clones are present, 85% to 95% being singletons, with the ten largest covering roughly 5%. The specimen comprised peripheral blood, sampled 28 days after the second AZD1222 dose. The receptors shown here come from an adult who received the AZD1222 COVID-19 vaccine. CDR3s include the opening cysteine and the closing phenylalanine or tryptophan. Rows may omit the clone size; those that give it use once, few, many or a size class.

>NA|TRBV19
CASSIRPGQGGEKLFF
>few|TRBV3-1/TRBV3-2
CASSQLVGQETQYF
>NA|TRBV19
CASSTLSQGGEKLFF
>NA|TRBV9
CASSVGSGSDEQFF
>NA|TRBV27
CASRAGAHGYTF
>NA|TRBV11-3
CASSPRDSSYNEQFF
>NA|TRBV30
CAWSVRSSGGNEQFF
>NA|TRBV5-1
CASSLVVGQGTAGELFF
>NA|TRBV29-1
CSVEEGIASADTQYF
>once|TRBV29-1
CSVEDFAGAGAGELFF
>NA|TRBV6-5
CASSYGGQGRQYF
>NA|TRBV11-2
CASSSRQGAIDTQYF
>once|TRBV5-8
CASSPGQATNEKLFF
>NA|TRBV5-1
CASSFSGGSTEAFF
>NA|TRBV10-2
CASPGQGEGELFF
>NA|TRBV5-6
CASSAGRTNEKLFF
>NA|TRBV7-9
CASSLLAGGWDTQYF
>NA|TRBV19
CASSIDGSSYNEQFF
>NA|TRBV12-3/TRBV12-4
CASGGGGYTF
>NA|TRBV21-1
CASSPLEDRAHGYTF
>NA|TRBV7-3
CASSFLGTDEAFF
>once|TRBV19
CASNKRTDGTEAFF
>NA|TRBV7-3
CASSSTPRQGVDTQYF